The clone carrying this TCR beta chain was observed at least ten times. Its antigen is currently unknown. TCRdb used MiXCR to reprocess the PCR reads, holding one entry per CDR3 protein. The sample holds nearly 650,000 distinct CDR3 sequences, roughly 25% seen once. The sample originates from a study of molecular identifiers for immune sequencing clone quantification. Input for naive CD8 libraries was roughly 20,000 to 1,000,000 sorted cells; the RNA fraction used was 10%, 30% or 50%. A CD8+CD4-CCR7+CD45RA+ gate was used to sort naive CD8 T cells. CDR3 length equals 15 residues. The V gene end was trimmed by 1 base and the J gene end by 3 bases; junction bases not matched to a gene: 2. Germline V gene data show CDR1 as SEHNR and CDR2 as FQNEAQ (reference sequence). Study results and caveats: Over 97% of effector molecules, but under 1% in naive cells, were held by clones with more than 20 RNA copies. Spiked TCR RNA from one Jurkat cell reportedly showed up when mixed among over 900,000 naive cells.

This receptor was taken from a human donor in good health. Some libraries in this study had Jurkat cell RNA spiked in. The sample taken for sequencing was naive CD8+ T cells from blood, with Jurkat cell RNA spiked in. Subset specified: FACS-sorted CD8+CD4-CCR7+CD45RA+ naive T cells. This chain joins TRBV7-9 and TRBJ1-1; 10 bases align to TRBD1. The CDR3 loop is CASSLVGQGYTEAFF. CDR3 nucleotide sequence: TGTGCCAGCAGCTTAGTGGGACAGGGGTACACTGAAGCTTTCTTT.